The 19 T cell receptor beta chains given below trace back to one sample, sequenced in a study of cytomegalovirus exposure and HLA in healthy donors. Using immunoSEQ multiplex PCR, the repertoire was profiled, and TCRdb retains in-frame clones only, with some absent. The sample has about 110,000 clones, approximately 85% seen once. The sequencing input was PBMCs. The receptors were gathered from a woman aged 18 to 35 in good health and CMV-seronegative.

The J gene is TRBJ1-1, the V gene TRBV5-8, with D unresolved. Between the trimmed V and J ends, which lost 1 base and 1 base, there was a span of 8 bases. Looked up from germline, CDR1 is SGHTS and CDR2 is YDEGEE. The CDR3 is made up of 14 amino acids. CDR3 bases: TGTGCCAGCAGCTTGTGGCAGTCGAACACTGAAGCTTTCTTT. This encodes CASSLWQSNTEAFF.

The chain uses TRBV27 and TRBJ2-7, with D perhaps TRBD1 (5 bases). The CDR3 totals 14 residues. Germline values: CDR1 MNHEY, CDR2 SMNVEV (reference sequence). V shed 2 bases and J shed 2 bases, with 10 bases lying between them. The CDR3 loop reads CASSLRQGPYEQYF. CDR3 sequence (DNA): TGTGCCAGCAGTTTAAGGCAGGGCCCCTACGAGCAGTACTTC.

The V call is TRBV14, the J call TRBJ2-7, with 9 bases that match TRBD1. Germline V lookup: CDR1 SGHDN, CDR2 FVKESK. After removal of 3 bases from V and 7 bases from J, the junction contained 10 bases not matched to a gene. CDR3 length: 15 amino acids. The CDR3, as DNA: TGTGCCAGCAGCCAGCCCGGGACAGGGTTTTGGGAGCAGTACTTC. Translation gives CASSQPGTGFWEQYF.

The rearrangement links TRBV25-1 to TRBJ2-3, with D unresolved. V shed 4 bases and J shed 0 bases, with 11 bases lying between them. CDR1 MGHDK and CDR2 SYGVNS come from the germline V gene. The CDR3 runs 15 residues. The CDR3 nucleotides are TGTGCCAGCAGTGGGAGTGAAAGAAGCACAGATACGCAGTATTTT. Encoded protein: CASSGSERSTDTQYF.

The V gene is TRBV7-9, the J gene TRBJ1-4, with D maybe TRBD1 (5 bases). Per the germline V gene, CDR1 is SEHNR and CDR2 is FQNEAQ (reference sequence). V gave up 5 bases and J gave up 5 bases, with 18 bases separating them. The CDR3 contains 16 residues. The CDR3 here is CASSRRVGAANEKLFF. In nucleotides, the CDR3 is TGTGCCAGCAGCCGTAGGGTTGGGGCGGCAAATGAAAAACTGTTTTTT.

The rearrangement joins TRBV7-9 to TRBJ2-7, with TRBD1 matching 7 bases. Germline CDR1 and CDR2: SEHNR and FQNEAQ (reference sequence). The CDR3 is 17 residues long. V was pared by 0 bases and J by 5 bases, with 13 bases of the junction left unmatched. The CDR3 coding sequence is TGTGCCAGCAGCTTAGCCTTCATCACAGGACAGGCCAACGAGCAGTACTTC. It specifies CASSLAFITGQANEQYF.

The gene calls are TRBV5-1 and TRBJ2-1, with D possibly matching TRBD2 (6 bases). The CDR3 runs to 17 residues. CDR1 is SGHRS, CDR2 YFSETQ, per germline. Trimming stripped 0 bases from V and 4 bases from J, with 17 bases between. The CDR3 region is CASSLGSGEVGYNEQFF. CDR3 coding DNA: TGCGCCAGCAGCTTGGGCTCGGGAGAGGTAGGATACAATGAGCAGTTCTTC.

The V call is TRBV15, the J call TRBJ1-4; a weak D match, TRBD1 (6 bases). The germline V gene has CDR1 LNHNV and CDR2 YYDKDF (reference sequence). The ends were cut back, 4 bases at V and 12 bases at J, with 18 bases in the middle. CDR3 length equals 14 residues. CDR3 in DNA: TGTGCCACCAGCACTTTAAGGACAGACGCCGAACTGTTTTTT. Its translation is CATSTLRTDAELFF.

The chain combines TRBV10-3 with TRBJ2-7; TRBD2 aligns across 14 bases. Germline values: CDR1 ENHRY, CDR2 SYGVKD. CDR3 length: 16 amino acids. The V and J ends lost 0 bases and 9 bases, in that order; junction bases with no gene match: 7. The CDR3 here is CAISESPGLAGDVQYF. Here the CDR3 DNA reads TGTGCCATCAGTGAGTCGCCGGGACTAGCGGGGGATGTGCAGTACTTC.

The V and J genes are TRBV21-1 and TRBJ2-7; the D call of TRBD1 is as the table states it, not checked on the DNA. TRBV21-1 is an annotated pseudogene. The CDR3 contains 13 residues. The CDR3 bases are TGTGCCAGCCTAGGACAGGGAGTCCACGAGCAGTACTTC. Translated: CASLGQGVHEQYF.

This clone was seen only once. The chain uses TRBV4-2 and TRBJ2-1; 10 bases are a match to TRBD2. Germline V gene lookup returns CDR1 LGHNA and CDR2 YNFKEQ. The CDR3 consists of 18 residues. V shed 0 bases, J shed 4 bases, and the junction held 9 bases outside the gene matches. For the CDR3, the DNA is TGTGCCAGCAGCCAAGATCGGGCTAGCGGGGGCGGTTACAATGAGCAGTTCTTC. It translates to CASSQDRASGGGYNEQFF.

The chain couples TRBV25-1 to TRBJ2-1; 7 nucleotides agree with TRBD2. Germline CDR1 and CDR2: MGHDK and SYGVNS. The V gene end was trimmed by 2 bases and the J gene end by 8 bases; junction bases not matched to a gene: 12. CDR3 size: 16 residues. For the CDR3, the DNA is TGTGCCAGCAGTGAAAATGGAACGGGGGGAGGGCATGAGCAGTTCTTC. Amino acid sequence: CASSENGTGGGHEQFF.

This clone was detected once. J is TRBJ1-6 and V is TRBV27; 7 bases align to TRBD1. CDR3 length: 14 residues. V shed 8 bases and J 9 bases; nucleotides not matched to a gene: 10. Looked up from germline, CDR1 is MNHEY and CDR2 is SMNVEV (reference sequence). Written as DNA, the CDR3 is TGTGCCAGCGGCCCACGACAGGGTAGTTCACCCCTCCACTTT. Protein product: CASGPRQGSSPLHF.

The chain couples TRBV27 to TRBJ1-5; the D is unclear. This CDR3 region has 13 residues. The V gene lost 3 bases and the J gene lost 3 bases, with 6 bases spanning the gap. Germline CDR1 MNHEY, CDR2 SMNVEV (reference sequence). The CDR3 loop reads CASSFGVNQPQHF. CDR3 DNA: TGTGCCAGCAGTTTCGGGGTCAATCAGCCCCAGCATTTT.

Only one count was recorded for this clone. The genes are TRBV25-1 and TRBJ1-4; D is unresolved. V lost 4 bases to trimming and J lost 7 bases, with 10 bases between them. The CDR3 spans 13 residues. Germline V lookup: CDR1 MGHDK, CDR2 SYGVNS. CDR3 amino acids: CASSGVAGEKLFF. Here the CDR3 DNA reads TGTGCCAGCAGTGGAGTTGCTGGTGAAAAACTGTTTTTT.

This chain links TRBV27 with TRBJ2-5; the D gene is possibly TRBD2 (7 bases). The CDR3 covers 16 residues. Germline loops: CDR1 MNHEY, CDR2 SMNVEV (reference sequence). V lost 7 bases to trimming and J lost 5 bases, with 23 bases between them. CDR3 DNA sequence: TGTGCCAGCAAGGGGGTGGGGGGGGGCATTTGGGAGACCCAGTACTTC. Amino acid sequence: CASKGVGGGIWETQYF.

This rearrangement joins TRBV28 to TRBJ1-1; 8 bases line up with TRBD1. The germline V gene has CDR1 MDHEN and CDR2 SYDVKM. V dropped 5 bases and J dropped 4; count of bases not matched to a gene: 6. The CDR3 spans 14 residues. The CDR3 DNA reads TGTGCCAGCAGTCGGGACAGGCCGTTCACTGAAGCTTTCTTT. Its translation: CASSRDRPFTEAFF.

V and J are TRBV6-5 and TRBJ2-3; possibly TRBD2 for D (5 bases). Trimming removed 6 bases from V and 2 bases from J, with 15 bases in between. Germline lookup yields CDR1 MNHEY and CDR2 SVGAGI. The length of the CDR3 is 15 residues. CDR3 sequence: CASRTTGISTDTQYF. CDR3 coding DNA: TGTGCCAGCAGGACGACGGGGATTTCCACAGATACGCAGTATTTT.

The genes are TRBV6-4 and TRBJ1-1; TRBD1 is a possible D gene (5 bases). Trimming removed 4 bases from V and 1 base from J, with 13 bases in between. This CDR3 region has 15 residues. The germline CDR1 and CDR2 sequences are MRHNA and SNTAGT. CDR3 sequence: CASSVMGQQNTEAFF. The CDR3 nucleotides are TGTGCCAGCAGTGTAATGGGGCAACAGAACACTGAAGCTTTCTTT.